This T cell receptor beta chain stems from a study of blood T cell repertoires in COVID-19. CDR1 and CDR2 from the germline V gene are MNHEY and SVGAGI. Trimming at V came to 6 bases and at J to 9 bases, leaving 11 bases not matched to a gene. This CDR3 has 14 residues. Clones were sequenced by immunoSEQ multiplex PCR, and TCRdb holds only the in-frame ones, with some missing. The top ten clones hold about 6% of a sample with 200,000 to 250,000 clones, around 86% of them seen once. The source is a man older than 75 with acute or convalescent COVID-19. The chain employs TRBV6-5 and TRBJ2-4; TRBD1 aligns across 7 bases. Input material: peripheral blood. The CDR3 region is CASRGRGGAGIQYF. DNA for the CDR3: TGTGCCAGCAGGGGACGAGGGGGCGCGGGCATTCAGTACTTC.